This TCR beta chain came from a study of regulatory and conventional T cells in RAG deficiency. Germline lookup yields CDR1 SGDLS and CDR2 YYNGEE. V trimming: 4 bases; J trimming: 5 bases; junction bases outside the gene matches: 10. This CDR3 contains 16 residues. Blood CD4+ CD25-high CD127-low regulatory T cells supplied the genomic DNA template. Libraries were prepared by immunoSEQ multiplex PCR; TCRdb keeps only in-frame clonotypes and omits some of them. The sample carries about 7,100 clones, around 91% recorded once. Whole-study results and caveats: Shannon entropy was markedly lower and Simpson indices higher in RAG-deficient patients than control T-cell subsets. Patient subsets had shorter CDR3s; Omenn Treg-Tconv overlap exceeded 80%. Omenn CD25-high CD127-low cells may be activated cells, not true Tregs. Treg unique TCR beta sequences were about 100-fold fewer in Omenn syndrome and CID/AS patients than controls.

This clone was recorded once. Its target is not known. The same specimen was also included in a second study, on regulatory T cells. That report adds: The primer mix had 52 TRBV and 13 TRBJ primers.

This receptor was taken from a human donor in good health. The chain recombines TRBV9 with TRBJ2-5, with 11 bases matching TRBD2. The specimen was CD127- CD25+ CD4+ Tregs sorted from blood. CDR3 amino acids: CASSLAGGLIQETQYF. The CDR3 DNA reads as TGTGCCAGCAGCCTAGCGGGGGGCCTAATCCAGGAGACCCAGTACTTC. The full variable domain, its missing parts supplied by reference TRBV9 and TRBJ2-5, is DSGVTQTPKHLITATGQRVTLRCSPRSGDLSVYWYQQSLDQGLQFLIQYYNGEERAKGNILERFSAQQFPDLHSELNLSSLELGDSALYFCASSLAGGLIQETQYFGPGTRLLVL.